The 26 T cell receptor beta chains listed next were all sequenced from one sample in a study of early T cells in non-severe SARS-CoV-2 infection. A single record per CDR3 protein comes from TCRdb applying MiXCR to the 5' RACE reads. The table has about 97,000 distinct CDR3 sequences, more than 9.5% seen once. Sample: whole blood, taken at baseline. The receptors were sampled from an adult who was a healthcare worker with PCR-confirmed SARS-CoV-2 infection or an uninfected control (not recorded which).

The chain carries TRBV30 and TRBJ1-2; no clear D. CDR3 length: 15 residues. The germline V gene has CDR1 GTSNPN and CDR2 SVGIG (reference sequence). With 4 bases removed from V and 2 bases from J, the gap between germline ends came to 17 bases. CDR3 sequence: CAWTPPGSANYGYTF. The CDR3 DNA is TGTGCCTGGACTCCCCCGGGCAGCGCCAACTATGGCTACACCTTC.

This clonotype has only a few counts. CDR3 bases: TGTGCCAGCAGCCAATTGGGGGAGGAGACCCAGTACTTC. Its translation is CASSQLGEETQYF. The genes are TRBV3-1 and TRBJ2-5; D may match TRBD1 or TRBD2 (5 bases each). Germline V lookup: CDR1 LGHDT, CDR2 YNNKEL (reference sequence). Trimming pared 2 bases from V and 5 bases from J, leaving 9 bases between. This CDR3 spans 13 amino acids.

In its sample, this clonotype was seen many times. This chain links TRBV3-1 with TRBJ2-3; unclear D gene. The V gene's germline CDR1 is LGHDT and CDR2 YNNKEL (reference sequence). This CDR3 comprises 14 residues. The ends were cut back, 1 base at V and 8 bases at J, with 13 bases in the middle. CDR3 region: CASSQASVAGTQYF. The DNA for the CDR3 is TGTGCCAGCAGCCAAGCTTCGGTGGCTGGTACGCAGTATTTT.

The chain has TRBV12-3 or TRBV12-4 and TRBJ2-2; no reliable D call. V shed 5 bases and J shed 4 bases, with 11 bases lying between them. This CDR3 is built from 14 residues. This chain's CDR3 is CASSPMGGTGELFF. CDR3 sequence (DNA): TGTGCCAGCAGTCCCATGGGTGGCACCGGGGAGCTGTTTTTT.

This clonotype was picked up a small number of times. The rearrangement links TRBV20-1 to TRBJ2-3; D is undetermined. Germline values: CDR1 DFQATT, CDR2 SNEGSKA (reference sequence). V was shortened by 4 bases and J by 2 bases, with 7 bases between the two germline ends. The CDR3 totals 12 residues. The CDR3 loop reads CSATSHTDTQYF. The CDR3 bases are TGCAGTGCTACATCACACACAGATACGCAGTATTTT.

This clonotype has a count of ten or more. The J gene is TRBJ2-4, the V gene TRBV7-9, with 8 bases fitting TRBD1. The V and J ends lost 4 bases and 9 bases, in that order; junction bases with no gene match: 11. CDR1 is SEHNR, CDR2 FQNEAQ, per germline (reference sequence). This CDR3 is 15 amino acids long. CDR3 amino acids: CASSSYRQGFGIQYF. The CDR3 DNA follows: TGTGCCAGCAGCTCCTATCGACAGGGGTTTGGCATTCAGTACTTC.

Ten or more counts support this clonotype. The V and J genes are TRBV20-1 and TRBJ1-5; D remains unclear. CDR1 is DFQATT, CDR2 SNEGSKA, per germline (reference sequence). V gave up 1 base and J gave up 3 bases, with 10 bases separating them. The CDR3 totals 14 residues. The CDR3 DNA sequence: TGCAGTGCTAGAGGCAGAGCCTACAATCAGCCCCAGCATTTT. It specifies CSARGRAYNQPQHF.

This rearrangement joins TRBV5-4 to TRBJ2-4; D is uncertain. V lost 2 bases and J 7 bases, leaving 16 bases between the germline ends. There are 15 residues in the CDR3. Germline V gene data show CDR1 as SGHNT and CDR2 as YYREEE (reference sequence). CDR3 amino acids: CASSLTATSGNIQYF. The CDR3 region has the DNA TGTGCCAGCAGCTTAACAGCGACGAGTGGTAACATTCAGTACTTC.

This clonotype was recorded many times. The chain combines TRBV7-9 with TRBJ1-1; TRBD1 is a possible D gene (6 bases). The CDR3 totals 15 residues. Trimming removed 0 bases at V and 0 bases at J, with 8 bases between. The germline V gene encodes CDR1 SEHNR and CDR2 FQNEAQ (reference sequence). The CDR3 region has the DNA TGTGCCAGCAGCTTAGCTCAGGGGATGAACACTGAAGCTTTCTTT. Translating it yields CASSLAQGMNTEAFF.

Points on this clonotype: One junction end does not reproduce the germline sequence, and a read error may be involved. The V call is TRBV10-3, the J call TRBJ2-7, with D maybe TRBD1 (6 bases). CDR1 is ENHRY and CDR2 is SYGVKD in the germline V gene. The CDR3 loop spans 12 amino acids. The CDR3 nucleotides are TGTGCCATCGGGGACAACTCCTACGTGCAGTACTTC. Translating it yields CAIGDNSYVQYF.

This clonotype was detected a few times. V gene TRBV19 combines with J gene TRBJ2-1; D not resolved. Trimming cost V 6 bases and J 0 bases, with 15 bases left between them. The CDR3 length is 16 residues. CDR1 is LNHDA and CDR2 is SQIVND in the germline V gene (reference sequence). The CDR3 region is CASSPTRSSSYNEQFF. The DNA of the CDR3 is TGTGCCAGTAGCCCTACCAGGAGCAGCTCCTACAATGAGCAGTTCTTC.

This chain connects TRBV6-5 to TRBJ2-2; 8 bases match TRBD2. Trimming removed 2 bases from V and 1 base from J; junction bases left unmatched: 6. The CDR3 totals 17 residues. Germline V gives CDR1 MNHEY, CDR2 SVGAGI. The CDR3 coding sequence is TGTGCCAGCAGTTACGGAGGCGGGGGGCAGAACACCGGGGAGCTGTTTTTT. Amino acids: CASSYGGGGQNTGELFF.

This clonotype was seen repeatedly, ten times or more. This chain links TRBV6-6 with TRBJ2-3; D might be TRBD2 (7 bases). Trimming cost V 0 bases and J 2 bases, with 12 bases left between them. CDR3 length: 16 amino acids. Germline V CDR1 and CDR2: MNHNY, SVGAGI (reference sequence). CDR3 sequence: CASSYSTGGHTDTQYF. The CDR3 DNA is TGTGCCAGCAGTTACTCGACGGGGGGACACACAGATACGCAGTATTTT.

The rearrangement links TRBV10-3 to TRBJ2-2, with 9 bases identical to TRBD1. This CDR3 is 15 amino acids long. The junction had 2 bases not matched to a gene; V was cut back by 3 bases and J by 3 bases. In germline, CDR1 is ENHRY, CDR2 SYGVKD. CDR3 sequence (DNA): TGTGCCATCAGTGATCGGACAGGGGACACCGGGGAGCTGTTTTTT. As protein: CAISDRTGDTGELFF.

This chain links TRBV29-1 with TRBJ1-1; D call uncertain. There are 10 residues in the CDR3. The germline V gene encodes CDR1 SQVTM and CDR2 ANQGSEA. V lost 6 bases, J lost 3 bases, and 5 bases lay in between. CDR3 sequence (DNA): TGCAGCGTACTGGACACTGAAGCTTTCTTT. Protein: CSVLDTEAFF. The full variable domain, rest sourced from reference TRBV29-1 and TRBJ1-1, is SAVISQKPSRDICQRGTSLTIQCQVDSQVTMMFWYRQQPGQSLTLIATANQGSEATYESGFVIDKFPISRPNLTFSTLTVSNMSPEDSSIYLCSVLDTEAFFGQGTRLTVV.

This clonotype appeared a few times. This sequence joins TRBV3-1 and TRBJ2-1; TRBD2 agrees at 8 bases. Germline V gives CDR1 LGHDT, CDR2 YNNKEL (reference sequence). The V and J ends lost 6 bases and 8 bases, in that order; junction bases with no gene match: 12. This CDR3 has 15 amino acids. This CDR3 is CASRATAGEEDEQFF. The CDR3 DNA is TGTGCCAGCAGAGCTACAGCGGGAGAGGAGGATGAGCAGTTCTTC.

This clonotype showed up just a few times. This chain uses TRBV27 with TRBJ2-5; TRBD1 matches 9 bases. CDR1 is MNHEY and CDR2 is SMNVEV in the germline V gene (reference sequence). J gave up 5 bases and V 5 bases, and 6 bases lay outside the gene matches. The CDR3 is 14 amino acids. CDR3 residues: CASSPGQGTETQYF. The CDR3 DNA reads TGTGCCAGCAGTCCAGGACAGGGGACGGAGACCCAGTACTTC.

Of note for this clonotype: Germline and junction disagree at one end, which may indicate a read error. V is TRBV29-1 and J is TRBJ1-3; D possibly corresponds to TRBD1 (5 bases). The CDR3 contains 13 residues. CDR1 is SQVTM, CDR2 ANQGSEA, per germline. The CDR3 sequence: CSVEGERPDTIYF. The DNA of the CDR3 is TGCAGCGTGGAAGGGGAGAGGCCGGACACCATATATTTT.

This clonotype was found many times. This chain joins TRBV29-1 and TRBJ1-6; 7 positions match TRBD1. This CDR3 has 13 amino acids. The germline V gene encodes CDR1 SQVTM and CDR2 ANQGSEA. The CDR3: CGTRQGLNSPLHF. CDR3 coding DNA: TGCGGGACACGACAGGGACTTAATTCACCCCTCCACTTT. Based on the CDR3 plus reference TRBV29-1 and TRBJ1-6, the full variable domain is SAVISQKPSRDICQRGTSLTIQCQVDSQVTMMFWYRQQPGQSLTLIATANQGSEATYESGFVIDKFPISRPNLTFSTLTVSNMSPEDSSIYLCGTRQGLNSPLHFGNGTRLTVT.

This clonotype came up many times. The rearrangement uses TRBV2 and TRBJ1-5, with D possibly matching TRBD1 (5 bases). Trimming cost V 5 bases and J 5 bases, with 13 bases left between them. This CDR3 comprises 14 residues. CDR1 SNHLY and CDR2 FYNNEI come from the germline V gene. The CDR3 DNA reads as TGTGCCAGCAGTAAAAGGACGGGGGATCAGCCCCAGCATTTT. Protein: CASSKRTGDQPQHF.

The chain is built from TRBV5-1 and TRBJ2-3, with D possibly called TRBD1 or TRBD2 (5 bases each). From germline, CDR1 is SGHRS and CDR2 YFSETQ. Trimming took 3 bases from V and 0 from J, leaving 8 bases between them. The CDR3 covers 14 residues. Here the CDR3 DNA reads TGCGCCAGCAGCTCCGGGGACAGCACAGATACGCAGTATTTT. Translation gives CASSSGDSTDTQYF.

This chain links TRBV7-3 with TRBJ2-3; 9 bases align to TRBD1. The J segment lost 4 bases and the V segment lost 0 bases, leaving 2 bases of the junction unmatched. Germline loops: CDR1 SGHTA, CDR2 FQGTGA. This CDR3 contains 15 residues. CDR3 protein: CASSLTGQGSDTQYF. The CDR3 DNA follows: TGTGCCAGCAGCTTAACGGGACAGGGTTCAGATACGCAGTATTTT.

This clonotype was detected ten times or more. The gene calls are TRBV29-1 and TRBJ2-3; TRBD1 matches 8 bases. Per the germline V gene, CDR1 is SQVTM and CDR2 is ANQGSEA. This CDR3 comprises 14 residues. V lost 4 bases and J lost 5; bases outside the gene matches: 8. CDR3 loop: CSVVLQGAKDTQYF. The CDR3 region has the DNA TGCAGCGTTGTTCTTCAGGGGGCTAAAGATACGCAGTATTTT.

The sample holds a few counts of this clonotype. CDR3 in amino acids: CATAFPGTSGIHEQFF. The CDR3 region has the DNA TGCGCCACCGCCTTTCCCGGGACTAGCGGGATCCATGAGCAGTTCTTC. The chain employs TRBV5-1 and TRBJ2-1, with 13 positions matching TRBD2. With 9 bases clipped from V and 8 bases from J, the junction kept 14 bases outside the gene matches. The germline gives CDR1 SGHRS, CDR2 YFSETQ. CDR3 length: 16 residues.

CDR3 sequence: CASSLMPQVGYGYTF. As DNA, the CDR3 is TGTGCCAGCAGTTTAATGCCACAAGTGGGGTATGGCTACACCTTC. The chain couples TRBV27 to TRBJ1-2; D ambiguous. The CDR3 extends over 15 amino acids. Germline V gene lookup returns CDR1 MNHEY and CDR2 SMNVEV (reference sequence). The V end lost 2 bases, the J end lost 5 bases, and 15 bases lay between the germline ends.

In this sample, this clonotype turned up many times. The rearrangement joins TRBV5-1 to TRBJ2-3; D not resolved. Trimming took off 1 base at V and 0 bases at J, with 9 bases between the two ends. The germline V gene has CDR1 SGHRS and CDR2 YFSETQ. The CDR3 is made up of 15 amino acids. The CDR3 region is CASSLFTASTDTQYF. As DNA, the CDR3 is TGCGCCAGCAGCTTGTTTACGGCCAGCACAGATACGCAGTATTTT.